The 17 T cell receptor beta chains listed next were all sequenced from one sample in a study of immune evolution from preneoplasia to lung adenocarcinoma. The assay was immunoSEQ multiplex PCR, and TCRdb's table has in-frame clones only and misses some. Here the sample spans thousands of clones, 77% being singletons. What was sequenced was FFPE adjacent normal lung tissue. These receptors were collected from a person aged 60-80 years with lung adenocarcinoma.

The CDR3 DNA reads TGTGCCAGCTCACCACAGGCGGGCGAGCAGTACTTC. The encoded protein is CASSPQAGEQYF. V usage is TRBV18 and J usage is TRBJ2-7; TRBD2 is a possible D gene (5 bases). Trimming took off 1 base at V and 6 bases at J, with 7 bases between the two ends. Germline V gene data show CDR1 as KGHSH and CDR2 as LQKENI. This CDR3 contains 12 residues.

The genes are TRBV19 and TRBJ1-2, with D tentatively TRBD1 (5 bases). This CDR3 has 14 residues. The V gene lost 7 bases and the J gene lost 4 bases, with 16 bases spanning the gap. The germline V gene encodes CDR1 LNHDA and CDR2 SQIVND (reference sequence). In nucleotides, the CDR3 is TGTGCCAGTAAGAAACGGGACGGAGCCTATGGCTACACCTTC. Translation: CASKKRDGAYGYTF.

The V call is TRBV19, the J call TRBJ2-6; 8 nucleotides match TRBD1. CDR3 size: 17 residues. V dropped 4 bases and J dropped 1; count of bases not matched to a gene: 6. CDR1 is LNHDA, CDR2 SQIVND, per germline (reference sequence). This chain's CDR3 is CASSTRDRLSGANVLTF. The CDR3 nucleotides read TGTGCCAGTAGTACCCGGGACAGGCTTTCTGGGGCCAACGTCCTGACTTTC.

This chain links TRBV11-3 with TRBJ2-5, with TRBD1 matching over 7 bases. The CDR3 spans 17 residues. The ends lost 5 bases at V and 1 base at J; junction bases unmatched: 13. Per germline, CDR1 SGHNT and CDR2 YENEEA. CDR3 nucleotide sequence: TGTGCCAGCAGCACCCCACTCGCACAGGGGCCCCAAGAGACCCAGTACTTC. Encoded protein: CASSTPLAQGPQETQYF.

V usage is TRBV18 and J usage is TRBJ1-4; 10 nucleotides align to TRBD1. CDR1 KGHSH and CDR2 LQKENI come from the germline V gene. The CDR3 is made up of 15 amino acids. The J segment lost 4 bases and the V segment lost 6 bases, leaving 5 bases of the junction unmatched. The CDR3 sequence: CASSLGQGYNEKLFF. The CDR3 bases are TGTGCCAGCTCGCTGGGACAGGGGTATAATGAAAAACTGTTTTTT.

This clone was picked up one time. The chain uses TRBV11-3 and TRBJ2-1; TRBD2 might be the D (6 bases). This CDR3 is 15 amino acids long. Germline V gene data show CDR1 as SGHNT and CDR2 as YENEEA. The V end was cut by 4 bases, the J end by 4 bases, with 14 bases between. DNA for the CDR3: TGTGCCAGCAGCTCCCGACTGGGACTTTACAATGAGCAGTTCTTC. It yields the protein CASSSRLGLYNEQFF.

This clone was picked up a small number of times. The rearrangement links TRBV4-1 to TRBJ2-1; no firm D call. Trimming pared 0 bases from V and 7 bases from J, leaving 10 bases between. Germline lookup yields CDR1 MGHRA and CDR2 YSYEKL. The CDR3 totals 14 residues. The CDR3 bases are TGCGCCAGCAGCCAAGAGACACCTTGGAATGAGCAGTTCTTC. It is translated as CASSQETPWNEQFF.

The gene calls are TRBV5-4 and TRBJ2-5; D ambiguous. The CDR3 has 15 residues. CDR1 and CDR2 from the germline V gene are SGHNT and YYREEE (reference sequence). V was trimmed by 3 bases and J by 7 bases, leaving 19 bases between them. The CDR3, as DNA: TGTGCCAGCAGCTCGGCCAAGGATGTTCGCGGGACCCAGTACTTC. This encodes CASSSAKDVRGTQYF.

V gene TRBV19 combines with J gene TRBJ1-2; TRBD1 matches at 10 bases. V lost 6 bases and J lost 5; bases outside the gene matches: 3. Per germline, CDR1 LNHDA and CDR2 SQIVND (reference sequence). This CDR3 region has 13 residues. The CDR3 nucleotides read TGTGCCAGTAGAGAGGGACAGGGGTATGGCTACACCTTC. It yields the protein CASREGQGYGYTF.

This clone was picked up one time. The genes are TRBV7-2 and TRBJ2-3, with D possibly being TRBD1 or TRBD2 (5 bases each). The CDR3 runs 16 residues. Germline V gene data show CDR1 as SGHTA and CDR2 as FQGNSA. With 5 bases removed from V and 0 bases from J, the gap between germline ends came to 15 bases. This CDR3 is CASSLLGPESTDTQYF. The CDR3 region has the DNA TGTGCCAGCAGCCTGCTGGGACCCGAGAGCACAGATACGCAGTATTTT.

This clone was recorded only once. V and J are TRBV9 and TRBJ1-2, with D perhaps TRBD1 (6 bases). The CDR3 totals 12 residues. Deletions cut 4 bases from V and 7 bases from J, with 11 bases between. Germline CDR1 is SGDLS and CDR2 is YYNGEE. In nucleotides, the CDR3 is TGTGCCAGCAGCTACACAGGGTCTGGCTACACCTTC. It is translated as CASSYTGSGYTF.

The V and J genes are TRBV27 and TRBJ2-1; no reliable D call. Germline CDR1 and CDR2: MNHEY and SMNVEV (reference sequence). Between the trimmed V and J ends, which lost 2 bases and 8 bases, there was a span of 10 bases. This CDR3 is built from 13 residues. The CDR3 DNA reads as TGTGCCAGCAGTTTACCTTACCTCCATGAGCAGTTCTTC. Translated, it gives CASSLPYLHEQFF.

The chain recombines TRBV7-9 with TRBJ2-1; 8 bases fit TRBD2. The CDR3 loop spans 15 amino acids. Germline values: CDR1 SEHNR, CDR2 FQNEAQ (reference sequence). The trim removed 3 bases at V and 6 bases at J, leaving 7 bases unmatched. CDR3 region: CASSFKRELRNEQFF. CDR3 DNA sequence: TGTGCCAGCAGCTTCAAGCGGGAGCTACGCAATGAGCAGTTCTTC.

The chain has TRBV5-4 and TRBJ2-2; D is ambiguous. There are 12 residues in the CDR3. Trimming pared 1 base from V and 5 bases from J, leaving 3 bases between. Per germline, CDR1 SGHNT and CDR2 YYREEE (reference sequence). CDR3 loop: CASSLMTGELFF. The CDR3 DNA is TGTGCCAGCAGCTTGATGACCGGGGAGCTGTTTTTT.

The chain joins TRBV10-3 to TRBJ2-7; D might be TRBD1 (5 bases). Per the germline V gene, CDR1 is ENHRY and CDR2 is SYGVKD. The CDR3 runs to 16 residues. The V end was cut by 3 bases, the J end by 6 bases, with 21 bases between. The CDR3 region is CAISDTRQMMVGEQYF. The CDR3 nucleotides are TGTGCCATCAGTGATACGAGACAGATGATGGTTGGCGAGCAGTACTTC.

The V and J genes are TRBV30 and TRBJ1-2; 7 positions agree with TRBD1. Germline values: CDR1 GTSNPN, CDR2 SVGIG (reference sequence). This CDR3 region has 11 residues. J was trimmed by 6 bases and V by 3 bases; bases with no gene match: 1. The CDR3 DNA reads TGTGCCTGGAGAACAGGGGATGGCTACACCTTC. Translated, it gives CAWRTGDGYTF.

V and J are TRBV28 and TRBJ1-1, with D possibly TRBD1 on 6 matching bases. The CDR3 loop spans 13 amino acids. The germline V and J ends were trimmed by 6 bases and 4 bases, with 12 bases remaining between them. In germline, CDR1 is MDHEN, CDR2 SYDVKM. CDR3 sequence (DNA): TGTGCCAGCAGAGGGGGATTGATCACTGAAGCTTTCTTT. This sequence encodes CASRGGLITEAFF.